The 17 T cell receptor beta chains below were found in one sample sequenced in a study of STAT5B mutations in CD4+ large granular lymphocyte leukemia (dated 2022 in TCRdb). Library creation used the immunoSEQ multiplex PCR assay. TCRdb holds this immuneACCESS table with in-frame rearrangements only. Some clones are missing; in checked studies, unresolved V genes explain under half, and the rest has no known cause. This sample gives 30,000 or so clones in total; around 90% of them show up just once. 0.41% of the sample comes from the top ten. Sequencing was performed on CD4+ T cells from blood buffy coats. These TCRs come from a human donor in good health.

The chain employs TRBV9 and TRBJ1-4; D unresolved. Germline V CDR1 and CDR2: SGDLS, YYNGEE. The CDR3 runs to 16 residues. Trimming took off 0 bases at V and 4 bases at J, with 13 bases between the two ends. CDR3 residues: CASSVEPGIGNEKLFF. The CDR3 nucleotides read TGTGCCAGCAGCGTAGAGCCAGGTATAGGTAATGAAAAACTGTTTTTT.

The chain joins TRBV19 to TRBJ2-2; 9 bases map to TRBD1. Germline lookup yields CDR1 LNHDA and CDR2 SQIVND (reference sequence). The CDR3 covers 14 residues. V lost 6 bases and J lost 3; bases outside the gene matches: 2. The CDR3 loop is CASSRDRDTGELFF. CDR3 DNA: TGTGCCAGTAGCCGGGACAGGGACACCGGGGAGCTGTTTTTT.

V and J are TRBV5-5 and TRBJ2-7; D is undetermined. Trimming removed 3 bases from V and 0 bases from J, with 4 bases in between. This CDR3 spans 12 amino acids. Germline-derived CDR1 and CDR2 are SGHKS and YYEKEE (reference sequence). CDR3 loop: CASSWDSYEQYF. The CDR3 coding sequence is TGTGCCAGCAGCTGGGACTCCTACGAGCAGTACTTC.

There are a few counts of this clone. The V gene is TRBV11-2, the J gene TRBJ1-5; 7 bases are a match to TRBD1. Germline V gene lookup returns CDR1 SGHAT and CDR2 FQNNGV. Germline trimming cut 5 bases from V and 4 bases from J; bases unmatched to any gene: 2. The CDR3 extends over 13 amino acids. The CDR3 sequence is CASSGDRNQPQHF. The CDR3 coding sequence is TGTGCCAGCAGCGGGGACAGAAATCAGCCCCAGCATTTT.

In nucleotides, the CDR3 is TGCGCCAGCAGCCAAGGCGGGGGATATGGAAACACCATATATTTT. This encodes CASSQGGGYGNTIYF. The chain recombines TRBV4-1 with TRBJ1-3; D is possibly TRBD1 (5 bases). The V end lost 1 base, the J end lost 3 bases, and 10 bases lay between the germline ends. The CDR3 is made up of 15 amino acids. Germline V lookup: CDR1 MGHRA, CDR2 YSYEKL.

The V gene is TRBV2, the J gene TRBJ2-2; D is possibly TRBD1 (5 bases). The ends were cut back, 2 bases at V and 4 bases at J, with 8 bases in the middle. Per germline, CDR1 SNHLY and CDR2 FYNNEI. CDR3 length equals 14 residues. The CDR3 loop reads CASSEQGTTGELFF. The DNA of the CDR3 is TGTGCCAGCAGTGAACAGGGCACCACCGGGGAGCTGTTTTTT.

This clone turned up a few times. The chain is built from TRBV19 and TRBJ1-2; 7 nucleotides align to TRBD1. The junction had 9 bases not matched to a gene; V was cut back by 7 bases and J by 4 bases. The CDR3 runs 14 residues. Germline V gene sequence: CDR1 LNHDA, CDR2 SQIVND (reference sequence). The CDR3: CASTRDSAIYGYTF. The CDR3 DNA is TGTGCCAGTACTCGGGACAGCGCGATCTATGGCTACACCTTC.

The rearrangement links TRBV5-6 to TRBJ2-1; D may be TRBD1 or TRBD2 (5 bases each). CDR3 length: 16 amino acids. V lost 3 bases and J lost 0, with 13 bases in between. Germline V lookup: CDR1 SGHDT, CDR2 YYEEEE. The CDR3 coding sequence is TGTGCCAGCAGCTCATCCCGGGACGGCTCCTACAATGAGCAGTTCTTC. Residues: CASSSSRDGSYNEQFF.

This chain joins TRBV2 and TRBJ1-2; D is ambiguous. The V gene lost 2 bases and the J gene lost 2 bases, with 6 bases spanning the gap. This CDR3 comprises 13 residues. CDR1 SNHLY and CDR2 FYNNEI come from the germline V gene. The CDR3 bases are TGTGCCAGCAGTGAAACGGGAAACTATGGCTACACCTTC. Its protein is CASSETGNYGYTF.

The chain joins TRBV7-6 to TRBJ2-7; a weak D match, TRBD1 (7 bases). The V gene lost 2 bases and the J gene lost 6 bases, with 17 bases spanning the gap. The CDR3 consists of 15 residues. CDR1 is SGHVS and CDR2 is FNYEAQ in the germline V gene. The CDR3 DNA sequence: TGTGCCAGCAGCTTAACTGGGCAGGGGGGAAGCGAGCAGTACTTC. Translating gives CASSLTGQGGSEQYF. Full variable domain (outside the CDR3, taken from reference TRBV7-6 and TRBJ2-7): GAGVSQSPRYKVTKRGQDVALRCDPISGHVSLYWYRQALGQGPEFLTYFNYEAQQDKSGLPNDRFSAERPEGSISTLTIQRTEQRDSAMYRCASSLTGQGGSEQYFGPGTRLTVT.

The chain couples TRBV10-3 to TRBJ2-7; D is perhaps TRBD1 (6 bases). CDR3 length: 15 residues. Germline CDR1 reads ENHRY; CDR2 reads SYGVKD. V was pared by 0 bases and J by 4 bases, with 13 bases between. The CDR3 DNA follows: TGTGCCATCAGTGAGTCGTACAGGGTTTTTTACGAGCAGTACTTC. It specifies CAISESYRVFYEQYF.

The chain employs TRBV6-1 and TRBJ1-2; D gene uncertain. The CDR3 is 16 amino acids. V dropped 0 bases and J dropped 2 bases, with 13 bases sitting between them. Germline CDR1 and CDR2: MNHNS and SASEGT. The CDR3 bases are TGTGCCAGCAGTGAAGCGCGAGGTAGTGCAAACTATGGCTACACCTTC. Translation gives CASSEARGSANYGYTF.

The chain carries TRBV25-1 and TRBJ2-5; D is unclear. Germline V gene data show CDR1 as MGHDK and CDR2 as SYGVNS. The CDR3 runs to 14 residues. Trimming took off 2 bases at V and 6 bases at J, with 13 bases between the two ends. Here the CDR3 DNA reads TGTGCCAGCAGTGAAAGGGTCAGCCAGCAGACCCAGTACTTC. This gives the protein CASSERVSQQTQYF.

V and J are TRBV29-1 and TRBJ1-4; D perhaps matches TRBD1 (6 bases). CDR3 length equals 13 residues. CDR1 is SQVTM and CDR2 is ANQGSEA in the germline V gene. V lost 2 bases and J 7 bases, leaving 11 bases between the germline ends. This chain's CDR3 is CSVESTGREKLFF. The CDR3 nucleotides are TGCAGCGTTGAATCTACAGGGCGTGAAAAACTGTTTTTT.

As to this clone: The germline gene is not matched at one end of the junction; a read error may be the cause. The gene calls are TRBV6-1 and TRBJ2-1; D unresolved. The CDR3 has 10 amino acids. The V gene's germline CDR1 is MNHNS and CDR2 SASEGT. DNA for the CDR3: TGTGCCCGCAGACCTTGGGAGCAGTTCTTC. It specifies CARRPWEQFF.

The rearrangement joins TRBV28 to TRBJ2-3; D unclear. Trimming pared 6 bases from V and 4 bases from J, leaving 17 bases between. Germline CDR1 is MDHEN and CDR2 is SYDVKM. The CDR3 totals 15 residues. CDR3 sequence (DNA): TGTGCCAGCAGACCAACTCTCGTGCAGGCAGATACGCAGTATTTT. Translated, it gives CASRPTLVQADTQYF.

This clone came up once. This chain joins TRBV6-1 and TRBJ1-5, with D unclear. CDR3 size: 13 residues. Germline CDR1 MNHNS, CDR2 SASEGT. Trimming cost V 8 bases and J 6 bases, with 14 bases left between them. The CDR3 DNA sequence: TGTGCCAGCGGGCGGGGAATTGGTCAGCCCCAGCATTTT. This encodes CASGRGIGQPQHF.